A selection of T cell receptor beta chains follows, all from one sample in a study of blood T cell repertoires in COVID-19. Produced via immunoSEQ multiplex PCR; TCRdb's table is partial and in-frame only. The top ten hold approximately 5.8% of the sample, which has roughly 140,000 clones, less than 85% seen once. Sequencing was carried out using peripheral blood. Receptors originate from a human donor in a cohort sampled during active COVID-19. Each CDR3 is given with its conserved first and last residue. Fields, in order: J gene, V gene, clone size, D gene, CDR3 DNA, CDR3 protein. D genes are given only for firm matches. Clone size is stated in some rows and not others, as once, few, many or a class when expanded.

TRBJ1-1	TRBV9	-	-	TGTGCCAGCAGCACCTGGGACACCGACACTGAAGCTTTCTTT	CASSTWDTDTEAFF
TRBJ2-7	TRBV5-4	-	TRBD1	TGTGCCAGCAGACCCATGACCGGGACAGGGAACTACGAGCAGTACTTC	CASRPMTGTGNYEQYF
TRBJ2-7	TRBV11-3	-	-	TGTGCCAGCAGCTTTAATGAGGTGGACGAGCAGTACTTC	CASSFNEVDEQYF
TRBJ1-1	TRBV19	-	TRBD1	TGTGCCTCCGGGAGGGGGCAGGTTGCTGAAGCTTTCTTT	CASGRGQVAEAFF
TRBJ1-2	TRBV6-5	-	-	TGTGCCAGCAGTTACTCTAGAGTCTATGGCTACACCTTC	CASSYSRVYGYTF
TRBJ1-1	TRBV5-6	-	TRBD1	TGTGCCAGCAGCACTGGACAGGGTGAGTTTGGGACTGAAGCTTTCTTT	CASSTGQGEFGTEAFF
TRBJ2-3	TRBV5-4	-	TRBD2	TGTGCCAGCAGAACGGGACTAGCGAGTGTAGTAGGCACAGATACGCAGTATTTT	CASRTGLASVVGTDTQYF
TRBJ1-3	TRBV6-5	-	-	TGTGCCAGCAGCCGACAGACAGGCGCTGGAAACACCATATATTTT	CASSRQTGAGNTIYF
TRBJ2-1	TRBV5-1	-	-	TGCGCCAGCAGCGGGGCGGGGCGATCCACCTACAATGAGCAGTTCTTC	CASSGAGRSTYNEQFF
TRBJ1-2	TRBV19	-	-	TGTGCCAGTAGTATAGATCTATATGGCTACACCTTC	CASSIDLYGYTF
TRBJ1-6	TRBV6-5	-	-	TGTGCCAGCAGACCCCCCACAGGGATCGGTTCACCCCTCCACTTT	CASRPPTGIGSPLHF
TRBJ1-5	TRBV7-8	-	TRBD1	TGTGCCAGCAGCTCCCTGGACAGGGGGGTACTAAATCAGCCCCAGCATTTT	CASSSLDRGVLNQPQHF
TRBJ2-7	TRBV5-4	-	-	TGTGCCAGCAGCTTGATCGGGAATCGGGGCGAGCAGTACTTC	CASSLIGNRGEQYF
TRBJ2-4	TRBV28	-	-	TGTGCCAGCTGCAAAGGGACACTTCTAGCCAAAAACATTCAGTACTTC	CASCKGTLLAKNIQYF
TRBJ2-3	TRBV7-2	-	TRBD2	TGTGCCAGCAGCTTACCGCGCGGGGGGCCGAGAGATACGCAGTATTTT	CASSLPRGGPRDTQYF
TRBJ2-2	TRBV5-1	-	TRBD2	TGCGCCAGCAGCTTGGAATCTGGACTAGCCGGGGAGCTGTTTTTT	CASSLESGLAGELFF
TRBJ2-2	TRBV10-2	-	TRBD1	TGCGCCAGCAGTTACGGACAGGGTTCCGGGGAGCTGTTTTTT	CASSYGQGSGELFF
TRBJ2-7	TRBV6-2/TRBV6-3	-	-	TGTGCCAGCAGCGGACTGGGGAGCTCCTACGAGCAGTACTTC	CASSGLGSSYEQYF
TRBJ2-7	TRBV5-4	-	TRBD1	TGTGCCAGCAGCCGAGACAGGGGTAGGTACGAGCAGTACTTC	CASSRDRGRYEQYF
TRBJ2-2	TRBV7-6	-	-	TGTGCCAGCAGCTTAGAAAGCGGCAGCCTGGGGGAGCTGTTTTTT	CASSLESGSLGELFF
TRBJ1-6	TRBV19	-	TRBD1	TGTGCCAGTAGTATAGATCCGGGACAGTCTACATCACCCCTCCACTTT	CASSIDPGQSTSPLHF
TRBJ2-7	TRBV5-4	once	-	TGTGCCAGCAGCCCTGACTCGAGGAGCTCCTACGAGCAGTACTTC	CASSPDSRSSYEQYF
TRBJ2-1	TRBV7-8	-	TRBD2	TGTGCCAGCAGCTTAGGGGCGGGGAGGGGTTACAATGAGCAGTTCTTC	CASSLGAGRGYNEQFF
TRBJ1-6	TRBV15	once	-	TGTGCCACCAGCAGAGAGATGGACCGGGACTACTTCTTT	CATSREMDRDYFF
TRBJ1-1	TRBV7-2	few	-	TGTGCCAGCAGCAAGGCCCAGGACACTGAAGCTTTCTTT	CASSKAQDTEAFF
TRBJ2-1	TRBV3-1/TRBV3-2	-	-	TGTGCCAGCAGCCAAAGACTGCCGTCCTTCTACAATGAGCAGTTCTTC	CASSQRLPSFYNEQFF
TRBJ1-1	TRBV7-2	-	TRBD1	TGTGCCAGCAGCTTAGGGACAGGGCCTGAAGCTTTCTTT	CASSLGTGPEAFF